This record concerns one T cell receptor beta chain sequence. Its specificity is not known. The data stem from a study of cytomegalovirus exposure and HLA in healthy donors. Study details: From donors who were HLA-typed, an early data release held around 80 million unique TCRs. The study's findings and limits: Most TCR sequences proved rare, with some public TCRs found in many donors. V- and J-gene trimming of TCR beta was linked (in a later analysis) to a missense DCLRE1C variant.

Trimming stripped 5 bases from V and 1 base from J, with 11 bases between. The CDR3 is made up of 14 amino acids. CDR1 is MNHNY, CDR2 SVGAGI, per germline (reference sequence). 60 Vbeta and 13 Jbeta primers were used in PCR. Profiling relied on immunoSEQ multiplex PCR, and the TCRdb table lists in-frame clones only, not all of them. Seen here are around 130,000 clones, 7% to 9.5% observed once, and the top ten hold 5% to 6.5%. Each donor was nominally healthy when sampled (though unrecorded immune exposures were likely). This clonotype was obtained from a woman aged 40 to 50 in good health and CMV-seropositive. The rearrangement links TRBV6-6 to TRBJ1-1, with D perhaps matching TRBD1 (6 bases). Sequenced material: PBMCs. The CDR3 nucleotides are TGTGCCAGCAGTATGGGACACCCGAACACTGAAGCTTTCTTT. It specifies CASSMGHPNTEAFF.